This T cell receptor (beta chain) was sequenced during a study of cytomegalovirus exposure and HLA in healthy donors. The study's findings and limits: Altogether, 150 to 200 TCR beta chains were recorded as cytomegalovirus-associated. It was confirmed in vitro that a few of the CMV-associated chains were specific for CMV antigens. A subsequent analysis found that TCR clusters from the first cohort also tended to co-occur in the 130 or so validation repertoires, with less than 95% of cluster scores above 0.

Sequencing was performed with immunoSEQ multiplex PCR; in TCRdb, only in-frame clones are kept and a portion is missing. The repertoire holds 100,000 to 150,000 clones, more than 95% seen once, with about 1.8% in the top ten. Separate from the approximately 670-subject first cohort was the roughly 130-subject validation cohort, to which the donors belonged. Germline-derived CDR1 and CDR2 are MNHEY and SMNVEV (reference sequence). The CDR3 is 11 amino acids. V lost 6 bases, J lost 2 bases, and 4 bases lay in between. With respect to this clone: Its antigen is currently unknown.

The receptor's source is a man between 18 and 35 years old in good health and CMV-seronegative. The source material was PBMCs. The chain links TRBV27 to TRBJ1-1, with no clear D. This CDR3 is CASSFNTEAFF. The CDR3 DNA follows: TGTGCCAGCAGCTTTAACACTGAAGCTTTCTTT.